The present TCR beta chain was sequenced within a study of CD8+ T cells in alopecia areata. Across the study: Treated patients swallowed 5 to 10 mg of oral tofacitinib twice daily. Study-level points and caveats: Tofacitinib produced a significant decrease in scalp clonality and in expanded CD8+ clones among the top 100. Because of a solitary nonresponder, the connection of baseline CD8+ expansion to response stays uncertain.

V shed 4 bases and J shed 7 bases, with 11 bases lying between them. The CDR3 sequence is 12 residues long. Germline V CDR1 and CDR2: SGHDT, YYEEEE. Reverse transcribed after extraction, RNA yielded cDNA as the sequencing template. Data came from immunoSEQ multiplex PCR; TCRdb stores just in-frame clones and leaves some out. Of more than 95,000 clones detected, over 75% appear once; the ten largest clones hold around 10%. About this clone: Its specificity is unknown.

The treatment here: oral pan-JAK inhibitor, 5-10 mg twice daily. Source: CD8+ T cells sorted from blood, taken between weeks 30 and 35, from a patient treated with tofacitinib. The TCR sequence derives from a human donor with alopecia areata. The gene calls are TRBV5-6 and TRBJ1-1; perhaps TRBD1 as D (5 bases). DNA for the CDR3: TGTGCCAGCAGCACAACAGGAAGTGAAGCTTTCTTT. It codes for CASSTTGSEAFF.